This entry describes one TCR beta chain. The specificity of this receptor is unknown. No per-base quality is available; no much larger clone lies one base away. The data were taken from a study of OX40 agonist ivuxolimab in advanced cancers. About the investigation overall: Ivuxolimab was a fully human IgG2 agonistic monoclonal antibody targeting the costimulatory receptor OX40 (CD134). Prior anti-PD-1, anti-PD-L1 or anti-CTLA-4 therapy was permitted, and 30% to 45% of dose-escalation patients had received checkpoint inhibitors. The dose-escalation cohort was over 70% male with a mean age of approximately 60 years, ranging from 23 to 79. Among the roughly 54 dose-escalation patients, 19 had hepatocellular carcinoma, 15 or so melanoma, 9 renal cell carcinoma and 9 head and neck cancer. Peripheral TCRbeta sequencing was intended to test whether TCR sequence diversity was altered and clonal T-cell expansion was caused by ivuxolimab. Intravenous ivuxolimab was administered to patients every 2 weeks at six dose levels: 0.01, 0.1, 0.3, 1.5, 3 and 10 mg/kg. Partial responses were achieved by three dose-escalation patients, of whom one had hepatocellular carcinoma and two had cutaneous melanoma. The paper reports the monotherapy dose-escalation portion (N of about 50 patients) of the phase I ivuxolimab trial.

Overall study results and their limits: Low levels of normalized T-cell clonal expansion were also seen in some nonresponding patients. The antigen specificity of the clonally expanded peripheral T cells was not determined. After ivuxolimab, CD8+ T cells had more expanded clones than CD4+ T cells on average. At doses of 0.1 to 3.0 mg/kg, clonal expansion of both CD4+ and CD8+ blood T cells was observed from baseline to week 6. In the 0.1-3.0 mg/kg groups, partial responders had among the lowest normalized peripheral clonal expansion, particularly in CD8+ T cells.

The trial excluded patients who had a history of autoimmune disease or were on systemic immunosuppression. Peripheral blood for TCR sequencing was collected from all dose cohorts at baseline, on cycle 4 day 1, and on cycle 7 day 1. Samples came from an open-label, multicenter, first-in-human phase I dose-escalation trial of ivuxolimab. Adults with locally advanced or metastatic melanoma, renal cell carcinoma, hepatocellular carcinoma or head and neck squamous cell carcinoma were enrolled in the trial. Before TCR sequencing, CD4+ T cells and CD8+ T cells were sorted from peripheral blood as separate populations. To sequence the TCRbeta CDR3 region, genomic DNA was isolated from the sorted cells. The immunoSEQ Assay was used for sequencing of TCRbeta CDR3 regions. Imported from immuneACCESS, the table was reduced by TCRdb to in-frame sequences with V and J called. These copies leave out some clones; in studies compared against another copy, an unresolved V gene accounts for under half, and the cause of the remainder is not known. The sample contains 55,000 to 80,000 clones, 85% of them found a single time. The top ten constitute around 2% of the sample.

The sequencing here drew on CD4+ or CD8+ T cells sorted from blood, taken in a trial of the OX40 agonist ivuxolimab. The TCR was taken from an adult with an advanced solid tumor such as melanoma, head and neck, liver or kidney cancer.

Here the CDR3 is given as CASSPRAGEQYF. DNA sequence: TGTGCCAGCAGCCCCAGGGCCGGGGAGCAGTACTTC. The rearranged segments are TRBV7-2 and TRBJ2-7; TRBD1 could be the D gene, as 5 bases match. The CDR3 sequence holds 12 residues, the cysteine and phenylalanine included. The DNA shown is the 36-base CDR3, in frame from base 1. Between the V and J ends, shortened by 5 bases and 7 bases respectively, the junction contains 12 bases. The germline V gene provides CDR1 SGHTA and CDR2 FQGNSA.